Shown below are 26 T cell receptor beta chains from a single sample sequenced in a study of blood T cell repertoires in COVID-19. The protocol was immunoSEQ multiplex PCR, while the TCRdb copy is restricted to in-frame clones and leaves out a portion. The sample lists about 240,000 clones, roughly 90% occurring once. Sequenced: PBMCs or T cells enriched from blood (not recorded which). The receptors come from a woman in her 30s with acute COVID-19.

V is TRBV7-9 and J is TRBJ1-2, with TRBD1 identical over 7 bases. Germline V gives CDR1 SEHNR, CDR2 FQNEAQ (reference sequence). Trimming removed 5 bases from V and 3 bases from J; junction bases left unmatched: 9. The CDR3 is 15 residues long. This chain's CDR3 is CASSHTEGADYGYTF. CDR3 nucleotides: TGTGCCAGCAGCCACACGGAGGGGGCCGACTATGGCTACACCTTC.

The chain recombines TRBV5-8 with TRBJ2-1; D is possibly TRBD1 (7 bases). V was pared by 4 bases and J by 8 bases, with 25 bases between. This CDR3 has 17 residues. The germline V gene has CDR1 SGHTS and CDR2 YDEGEE. CDR3 nucleotide sequence: TGTGCCAGCAGCCTCAGGGGGGAAGGGGCATATGTGGATGAGCAGTTCTTC. It codes for CASSLRGEGAYVDEQFF.

This chain uses TRBV4-3 with TRBJ2-3; the match to TRBD2 covers 8 bases. Germline V lookup: CDR1 LGHNA, CDR2 YSLEER. After removal of 0 bases from V and 3 bases from J, the junction contained 8 bases not matched to a gene. CDR3 size: 17 residues. The CDR3 spells CASSQDEIAGRTDTQYF. CDR3 bases: TGCGCCAGCAGCCAAGATGAGATAGCGGGAAGGACAGATACGCAGTATTTT.

The CDR3 reads CASRQGTRDTEAFF. DNA for the CDR3: TGTGCCAGCAGACAAGGGACTCGGGACACTGAAGCTTTCTTT. V gene TRBV6-5 combines with J gene TRBJ1-1, with a possible D match to TRBD1 (5 bases). Germline-derived CDR1 and CDR2 are MNHEY and SVGAGI. The CDR3 spans 14 residues. V lost 6 bases and J 3 bases, leaving 14 bases between the germline ends.

This chain links TRBV5-1 with TRBJ2-7; TRBD2 might be the D (6 bases). In germline, CDR1 is SGHRS, CDR2 YFSETQ. V was trimmed by 0 bases and J by 3 bases, leaving 19 bases between them. The CDR3 has 17 amino acids. This CDR3 reads CASSLGPSAREDYEQYF. The CDR3, as DNA: TGCGCCAGCAGCTTGGGGCCATCGGCCAGGGAGGACTACGAGCAGTACTTC.

The gene calls are TRBV7-2 and TRBJ1-2; 8 nucleotides align to TRBD1. V lost 6 bases and J lost 6; bases outside the gene matches: 6. This CDR3 region has 13 residues. Germline-derived CDR1 and CDR2 are SGHTA and FQGNSA. Here the CDR3 reads CASRSTGADGYTF. The CDR3 DNA reads TGTGCCAGCAGATCGACAGGGGCGGATGGCTACACCTTC.

J is TRBJ2-1 and V is TRBV18; possible D gene TRBD2, 5 bases. The germline CDR1 and CDR2 sequences are KGHSH and LQKENI. Trimming stripped 2 bases from V and 10 bases from J, with 6 bases between. CDR3 size: 11 residues. CDR3 region: CASSPREEQFF. The CDR3 bases are TGTGCCAGCTCACCAAGGGAGGAGCAGTTCTTC.

The chain joins TRBV11-3 to TRBJ1-5, with 11 bases that match TRBD1. V lost 4 bases, J lost 4 bases, and 3 bases stayed unmatched. Germline V gene data show CDR1 as SGHNT and CDR2 as YENEEA. The CDR3 is 15 amino acids. The CDR3 DNA reads as TGTGCCAGCAGCTGTGGACAGGGGGCAAATCAGCCCCAGCATTTT. It specifies CASSCGQGANQPQHF.

The CDR3 DNA reads TGTGCCAGCAGTTACCCGGGCTATAATTCACCCCTCCACTTT. It translates to CASSYPGYNSPLHF. The chain couples TRBV6-5 to TRBJ1-6; no clear D. CDR1 is MNHEY and CDR2 is SVGAGI in the germline V gene. Trimming shortened V by 2 bases and J by 3 bases, and 5 bases separated the two germline ends. This CDR3 has 14 residues.

The chain has TRBV5-1 and TRBJ1-3; the match to TRBD1 covers 8 bases. V was pared by 3 bases and J by 0 bases, with 2 bases of the junction left unmatched. This CDR3 has 15 amino acids. CDR1 and CDR2 (germline): SGHRS, YFSETQ. This CDR3 reads CASSSDRGSGNTIYF. As DNA, the CDR3 is TGCGCCAGCAGCTCAGACAGGGGCTCTGGAAACACCATATATTTT. The entire variable domain, with the rest obtained from reference TRBV5-1 and TRBJ1-3, is as follows: KAGVTQTPRYLIKTRGQQVTLSCSPISGHRSVSWYQQTPGQGLQFLFEYFSETQRNKGNFPGRFSGRQFSNSRSEMNVSTLELGDSALYLCASSSDRGSGNTIYFGEGSWLTVV.

V gene TRBV18 combines with J gene TRBJ1-3, with 9 nucleotides matching TRBD1. The ends lost 4 bases at V and 0 bases at J; junction bases unmatched: 7. CDR1 and CDR2 from the germline V gene are KGHSH and LQKENI. This CDR3 region has 17 residues. CDR3 in DNA: TGTGCCAGCTCACGCCGGGACAGGGATCTCTCTGGAAACACCATATATTTT. Translation gives CASSRRDRDLSGNTIYF.

This sequence joins TRBV7-2 and TRBJ2-7; the match to TRBD1 covers 8 bases. This CDR3 region has 14 residues. The germline V gene encodes CDR1 SGHTA and CDR2 FQGNSA. V dropped 5 bases and J dropped 4; count of bases not matched to a gene: 7. CDR3 coding DNA: TGTGCCAGCAGCCACCGGACAGGGACGTACGAGCAGTACTTC. Protein sequence: CASSHRTGTYEQYF.

This rearrangement joins TRBV3-1 (or the pseudogene TRBV3-2) to TRBJ2-5; D unresolved. CDR3 length: 15 amino acids. Germline V gene data show CDR1 as LGHDT and CDR2 as YNNKEL (reference sequence). The V end lost 1 base, the J end lost 1 base, and 10 bases lay between the germline ends. CDR3 protein: CASSQVFDFQETQYF. CDR3 in DNA: TGTGCCAGCAGCCAAGTTTTCGACTTCCAAGAGACCCAGTACTTC.

The rearrangement uses TRBV10-1 and TRBJ1-2; 10 positions agree with TRBD1. V was clipped by 3 bases and J by 8 bases; unmatched bases: 15. Germline V gene data show CDR1 as WNHNN and CDR2 as SYGVQD (reference sequence). This CDR3 has 17 amino acids. In nucleotides, the CDR3 is TGCGCCAGCAGTGACCTGAGACAGGGGGCTCCATTAGAGGGCTACACCTTC. This gives the protein CASSDLRQGAPLEGYTF.

The chain uses TRBV5-1 and TRBJ1-3, with unresolved D. The CDR3 loop spans 24 amino acids. The V gene lost 0 bases and the J gene lost 9 bases, with 43 bases spanning the gap. Germline loops: CDR1 SGHRS, CDR2 YFSETQ. Written as DNA, the CDR3 is TGCGCCAGCAGCTTGGCCCCCGGAATCCCTCGTCCAAAACCTCCTGGTCGGGATGTTGGCACCATATATTTT. Translating it yields CASSLAPGIPRPKPPGRDVGTIYF.

The chain uses TRBV10-2 and TRBJ2-7, with D possibly TRBD1 on 6 matching bases. The V gene lost 8 bases and the J gene lost 0 bases, with 14 bases spanning the gap. CDR1 is WSHSY, CDR2 SAAADI, per germline. The CDR3 is made up of 14 amino acids. In DNA form, the CDR3 reads TGCGCCAGCTTGGGGGCGTCGAGCTCCTACGAGCAGTACTTC. Encoded protein: CASLGASSSYEQYF.

The chain recombines TRBV7-9 with TRBJ1-2, with no clear D. Between the trimmed V and J ends, which lost 5 bases and 3 bases, there was a span of 19 bases. Germline-derived CDR1 and CDR2 are SEHNR and FQNEAQ (reference sequence). There are 16 residues in the CDR3. The CDR3 sequence: CASSGQSPPFDYGYTF. CDR3 nucleotides: TGTGCCAGCAGCGGGCAGTCCCCCCCGTTTGACTATGGCTACACCTTC. The variable domain in full, completed from reference TRBV7-9 and TRBJ1-2, reads DTGVSQNPRHKITKRGQNVTFRCDPISEHNRLYWYRQTLGQGPEFLTYFQNEAQLEKSRLLSDRFSAERPKGSFSTLEIQRTEQGDSAMYLCASSGQSPPFDYGYTFGSGTRLTVV.

The rearrangement joins TRBV19 to TRBJ1-6; a weak D match, TRBD1 (5 bases). Between the trimmed V and J ends, which lost 1 base and 6 bases, there was a span of 13 bases. CDR1 and CDR2 (germline): LNHDA, SQIVND (reference sequence). CDR3 length equals 16 residues. The CDR3 DNA reads as TGTGCCAGTAGTATAGGTCCGGGGGAGAGTAATTCACCCCTCCACTTT. It codes for CASSIGPGESNSPLHF.

The J gene is TRBJ1-5, the V gene TRBV6-5, with TRBD1 matching 8 bases. The CDR3 sequence is 13 residues long. Trimming removed 7 bases from V and 5 bases from J; junction bases left unmatched: 4. CDR1 MNHEY and CDR2 SVGAGI come from the germline V gene. The CDR3 nucleotides are TGTGCCAGCAAGGACAGGGAGGATCAGCCCCAGCATTTT. Translation: CASKDREDQPQHF.

The chain combines TRBV6-5 with TRBJ1-5; no definite D call. V lost 7 bases, J lost 0 bases, and 10 bases lay in between. Germline values: CDR1 MNHEY, CDR2 SVGAGI. The CDR3 sequence is 14 residues long. The CDR3 region is CASKDMYSNQPQHF. DNA for the CDR3: TGTGCCAGCAAAGACATGTATAGCAATCAGCCCCAGCATTTT.

This chain joins TRBV18 and TRBJ1-5; D is undetermined. Germline V gives CDR1 KGHSH, CDR2 LQKENI. The CDR3 extends over 15 amino acids. The ends were cut back, 4 bases at V and 3 bases at J, with 13 bases in the middle. CDR3: CASSRMRGNNQPQHF. DNA of the CDR3: TGTGCCAGCTCACGAATGCGCGGAAACAATCAGCCCCAGCATTTT.

The chain combines TRBV5-1 with TRBJ1-5, with D tentatively TRBD1 (6 bases). Germline assignment: CDR1 SGHRS and CDR2 YFSETQ. The CDR3 extends over 10 amino acids. Between the trimmed V and J ends, which lost 5 bases and 16 bases, there was a span of 13 bases. The CDR3 region has the DNA TGCGCCAGCAGTTACGGACAGCATCATTTT. It translates to CASSYGQHHF.

V and J are TRBV29-1 and TRBJ1-1, with 8 bases matching TRBD1. V was pared by 4 bases and J by 1 base, with 5 bases of the junction left unmatched. CDR1 and CDR2 from the germline V gene are SQVTM and ANQGSEA. This CDR3 comprises 14 residues. The chain's CDR3 is CSVGRTGSNTEAFF. The CDR3, as DNA: TGCAGCGTTGGCCGGACAGGGTCGAACACTGAAGCTTTCTTT.

As DNA, the CDR3 is TGTGCCACCAGTGGGGGGGGACTAGCGGACTCCACCGGGGAGCTGTTTTTT. Protein: CATSGGGLADSTGELFF. This rearrangement joins TRBV24-1 to TRBJ2-2; 11 nucleotides match TRBD2. J lost 4 bases, V lost 5 bases, and 8 bases had no gene match. CDR1 is KGHDR, CDR2 SFDVKD, per germline. This CDR3 comprises 17 residues.

Note on this clone: The same CDR3 is also encoded by other DNA sequences in this sample. The chain has TRBV6-5 and TRBJ2-7, with 8 bases matching TRBD1. The CDR3 is 14 amino acids. The germline CDR1 and CDR2 sequences are MNHEY and SVGAGI. Trimming cost V 2 bases and J 5 bases; bases outside gene matches: 5. CDR3 residues: CASSYARQGHEQYF. CDR3 nucleotide sequence: TGTGCCAGCAGTTACGCGAGACAGGGGCACGAGCAGTACTTC.

The chain is built from TRBV5-1 and TRBJ2-3; 10 bases agree with TRBD2. J was trimmed by 2 bases and V by 9 bases; bases with no gene match: 6. The CDR3 covers 14 residues. Germline CDR1 reads SGHRS; CDR2 reads YFSETQ. CDR3 sequence (DNA): TGCGCCACCCGACTAGCGGGTTACACAGATACGCAGTATTTT. As protein: CATRLAGYTDTQYF.